Included here is one T cell receptor (beta chain) sequence, with context. Its antigen specificity is not known. No qualities accompany the bases; no much larger clone lies one base away. Receptors were amplified or captured by 5' RACE. The run used an Illumina HiSeq 2500. A second about 7 to 12 cycle PCR used a sample-barcoded 5' primer and a J-beta primer mix. A template-switch 5' adaptor carrying 12 random nucleotides introduced a unique molecular identifier onto each TCR beta cDNA molecule. At least 2.5 million CDR3-containing paired-end reads were obtained from each sample. All of the RNA was converted into first-strand cDNA using the Mint cDNA synthesis kit, with a TRBC-specific oligonucleotide serving as the primer. All cDNA was treated with uracil-DNA glycosylase and then went through a first 18-cycle PCR with the universal primers M1SS and BC2_uni_R. The original methods were these. For normalization, 1 million high-quality reads, each with a distinct molecular identifier, were randomly selected from each sample. Reads sharing molecular identifiers were discarded rather than binned into consensus sequences. MiTCR, run with a Q25 quality threshold and the strictest error-elimination algorithm, handled CDR3 identification, clonotype clustering and error correction. Lower-bound total TCR beta diversity was estimated with a nonparametric unseen species model using Euler transformation. TCRdb reprocessed the public reads (quality trimming at Q25 with fastp, clone calling with MiXCR) and kept in-frame beta chains. Rows are combined by CDR3 protein, so each entry shows the most common genes and DNA. The V and J calls and clone size come from TCRdb's table, not from the authors' own analysis. This sample has 1,100,000 or so distinct CDR3 sequences in its table, and under 45% of those were observed once. The ten largest clonotypes hold about 20% of the sample.

Systemically healthy Caucasian individuals from Russia, around 39 in total and aged about 6 to 100 years, were included as donors. Each donor gave 9.5 to 10 milliliters of peripheral blood, drawn into EDTA-treated Vacutainer tubes. Ficoll-Paque density-gradient centrifugation was used to isolate PBMCs, with at least 7 million per sample. Trizol reagent was used to extract total RNA from the PBMCs, yielding at least 6 micrograms per sample. For every donor, an aliquot of PBMCs went through flow cytometry to measure the percentages of naive CD45RAhigh/CD27high T cells. The CDR3 sequence holds 14 residues, the cysteine and phenylalanine included. Of all the DNA, just the CDR3 is kept, 42 bases in frame from base 1. The junction shows trimming of 3 bases on V and 6 bases on J, plus 14 bases between the germline ends. The germline V gene sets CDR1 to KGHSH and CDR2 to LQKENI. The data are from a study of blood T cells in healthy people across ages (dated by TCRdb to the mid-2010s). A note on the overall study: In model experiments, template switching captured roughly one uniquely barcoded TCR beta cDNA molecule for every two T cells. To avoid experimental bias, donors of different ages were distributed randomly across sequencing lanes. Four age groups were formed from the donors: young (average roughly 16 years), middle-aged (around 40), aged (around 68) and long-lived (approximately 78). Two additional independent replicas of 1 million unique cDNA reads from the same blood draw were analyzed for two donors (one aged 18 to 29 and one aged 80 or older). Age-related changes in TCR beta repertoire diversity were measured in the study by deep sequencing normalized with unique cDNA molecular identifiers.

Study-level results and caveats: Donor CMV infection status was unknown, potentially confounding age-related changes in expanded clonotypes. Total diversity estimates from one million sequenced T cells were considered lower bounds and underestimates. A strong correlation was found between observed TCR beta diversity and the percentage of naive T cells measured by flow cytometry. Because profiling used bulk unsorted PBMCs, naive and antigen-experienced compartments could not be compared conclusively. Observed TCR beta diversity per million T cells fell roughly linearly with age, and a significant reduction was already apparent by age roughly 41. Compared with the aged group, the long-lived group had more naive CD4+ T cells, fewer expanded clones and increased TCR diversity, suggesting age selection.

This TCR was sampled from an older woman in good health. The sequenced material came from blood. The V gene is TRBV18 and the J gene is TRBJ1-1; the D gene remains uncertain. The CDR3 reads CASSPTSSNSEAFF. The nucleotides read TGTGCCAGCTCACCGACATCTTCAAATTCTGAAGCTTTCTTT.